The TCR beta chain described here comes from a study of human T cells and chemical hapten exposure. On the study more broadly: Sensitization was performed using 2% DPC on an approximately 2 cm by approximately 2 cm upper inner arm skin site.

Trimming shortened V by 4 bases and J by 13 bases, and 17 bases separated the two germline ends. The CDR3 runs to 13 residues. CDR1 and CDR2 (germline): SGHKS, YYEKEE (reference sequence). MiXCR, run by TCRdb on the RACE reads, gives a single entry per CDR3 protein. Counted here are about 180,000 distinct CDR3 sequences, just under 30% occurring once; the ten biggest clones make up under 3%. General study results and limits: The number of TCRs above 1 in 1000 frequency did not change after DPC sensitization.

Time point given: pre-sensitization, week 0. Treatment given: therapeutic diphenylcyclopropenone sensitization with weekly scalp DPC. Researchers extracted total RNA from unfractionated whole blood. The sample holds a few counts of this clonotype. Its antigen remains unknown. The clonotype originates from a woman under 40 with alopecia areata. Some clones in this sample may be carry-over from other donors' samples. The sample in question was whole blood, obtained in connection with sensitization to the hapten diphenylcyclopropenone (DPC). The chain uses TRBV5-5 and TRBJ1-4; maybe TRBD1 (5 bases). CDR3 nucleotide sequence: TGTGCCAGCAGCCTATCGACAGTTCAACGACTGTTTTTT. Translated, it gives CASSLSTVQRLFF.